This record covers a single T cell receptor (beta chain). This entry belongs to a study of OX40 agonist ivuxolimab in advanced cancers. The length of the CDR3 is 15 residues. The germline V and J ends were trimmed by 4 bases and 6 bases, with 19 bases remaining between them. Germline lookup yields CDR1 SGDLS and CDR2 YYNGEE. Produced via immunoSEQ multiplex PCR; TCRdb's table is partial and in-frame only. There are 20,000 to 30,000 clones in the sample; about 87% occur only once, and 30% to 35% lies in the top ten. This TCR came from an adult with an advanced solid tumor such as melanoma, head and neck, liver or kidney cancer. The starting material was CD4+ or CD8+ T cells sorted from blood, obtained in a trial of the OX40 agonist ivuxolimab. The J gene is TRBJ1-2, the V gene TRBV9; maybe TRBD1 (5 bases). The CDR3 reads CASSRASWGGDGYTF. Here the CDR3 DNA reads TGTGCCAGCAGCCGGGCAAGTTGGGGCGGAGATGGCTACACCTTC.